The T cell receptor (beta chain) under discussion was sequenced for a study of response to subunit inactivated influenza vaccine. On this clonotype: Its antigen remains unidentified.

Using its own MiXCR run on the RT-PCR reads, TCRdb lists one record per CDR3 protein. This sample has hundreds of thousands of distinct CDR3 sequences, with about a fifth found just once. Whole-study findings and limits: Authors suggested that a seasonal influenza vaccination recruits few new T cells each time.

In germline, CDR1 is SNHLY, CDR2 FYNNEI. The CDR3 totals 13 residues. The V and J ends lost 8 bases and 7 bases respectively, with 15 bases between them. The sample here was PBMCs from blood, taken 4 to 6 days after vaccination. The clonotype originates from a middle-aged man who received an inactivated influenza vaccine. The chain employs TRBV2 and TRBJ1-5, with D tentatively TRBD1 (6 bases). CDR3 bases: TGTGCCAGCGGGGGGCAGGGAGGACAGCCCCAGCATTTT. Protein product: CASGGQGGQPQHF.